This T cell receptor (beta chain) was sequenced during a study of shared clonotypes between healthy human individuals. The CDR3 extends over 10 amino acids. CDR1 is SGHNT and CDR2 is YENEEA in the germline V gene. Trimming left V 3 bases short and J 10 bases short, with 6 bases between. Data came from immunoSEQ multiplex PCR; TCRdb stores just in-frame clones and leaves some out. The sample includes about 2.1 million clones, around 93% of them seen just once. In the naive CD8 group, cells lacked CD45RO and were positively selected for CCR7, so terminally differentiated effector memory CD45RA+ cells were left out.

The clonotype originates from a man aged 18 to 35 in good health. Some clones in this sample may be carry-over from other donors' samples. Sequencing was carried out using naive CD8+ T cells from PBMCs. The chain joins TRBV11-3 to TRBJ2-5, with unresolved D. DNA for the CDR3: TGTGCCAGCAGCTTCGGTAGCCAGTACTTC. It yields the protein CASSFGSQYF.